This T cell receptor beta chain derives from a study of blood T cell repertoires in COVID-19. At the level of the study: The samples span acute and convalescent COVID-19 from the United States, Italy and Spain. T cells, B-cell-depleted T cells, or PBMCs provided the cDNA or gDNA that served as material.

As handled by the study authors: Nucleated cell number was recorded as an estimate derived from reference gene primer amplification. Sequenced by immunoSEQ multiplex PCR; TCRdb stores in-frame clones only, minus some. Clonal size and the V and J genes are those of that table, whereas D and trimming came from the DNA. The table includes 120,000 or so clones, 87% detected once. V shed 5 bases and J shed 3 bases, with 8 bases lying between them. In germline, CDR1 is SEHNR, CDR2 FQNEAQ (reference sequence). CDR3 size: 12 residues. The chain couples TRBV7-9 to TRBJ2-7, with D perhaps TRBD2 (6 bases). This clonotype was sampled from a woman aged 70-85 years with acute or convalescent COVID-19. Sequenced: peripheral blood. This CDR3 is CASSRGSYEQYF. In nucleotides, the CDR3 is TGTGCCAGCAGCCGGGGGAGCTACGAGCAGTACTTC. The full variable domain, its missing parts supplied by reference TRBV7-9 and TRBJ2-7, is DTGVSQNPRHKITKRGQNVTFRCDPISEHNRLYWYRQTLGQGPEFLTYFQNEAQLEKSRLLSDRFSAERPKGSFSTLEIQRTEQGDSAMYLCASSRGSYEQYFGPGTRLTVT.